A selection of T cell receptor beta chains follows, all from one sample in a study of T cell clonotyping in hematopoietic cell transplantation. Sequencing was performed with immunoSEQ multiplex PCR; in TCRdb, only in-frame clones are kept and a portion is missing. The sample shows around 5,600 clones, about 88% of them seen only once. The specimen comprised peripheral blood mononuclear cells, sampled before stem cell transplant. The receptors were gathered from a man in his sixties with acute myeloid leukemia. Some clones in this sample may be carry-over from other donors' samples. CDR3s leave out the opening cysteine and the closing phenylalanine or tryptophan. Fields, in order: clone size, V gene, J gene, CDR3 protein. Size is omitted from some rows. Given values are once, few, many or a class for expanded clones.

>once|TRBV6-5|TRBJ1-5
ASSFGQSNQPQH
>-|TRBV5-1|TRBJ1-1
ASSLEPLSQGFTEAF
>once|TRBV7-2|TRBJ1-1
ASSPRQGMNTEAF
>-|TRBV11-1|TRBJ1-3
ASSLQPSGNTIY
>once|TRBV6-6|TRBJ1-3
ASSNTDSRNTIY
>-|TRBV6-6|TRBJ1-1
ASSPRQGEGTEAF
>-|TRBV11-2|TRBJ2-1
ASSLPLNEQF
>-|TRBV7-2|TRBJ2-5
ASSFPGTQY
>-|TRBV15|TRBJ1-2
ATSRDKGEQGGYGYT
>-|TRBV11-1|TRBJ2-5
ASSFGGPETQY
>-|TRBV19|TRBJ1-2
ASTRGGNYGYT
>-|TRBV6-5|TRBJ1-1
ASSYSGTGRSTEAF
>-|TRBV19|TRBJ2-7
ASKSLTGTYEQY
>-|TRBV7-9|TRBJ2-1
ASSVAGGNNEQF
>-|TRBV9|TRBJ1-6
ASTQALDDSPLH
>-|TRBV11-2|TRBJ1-6
ASSKQGVHGNSPLH
>-|TRBV25-1|TRBJ1-1
ASSETGLSEAF
>-|TRBV6-1|TRBJ2-1
ASSRQTYNEQF
>-|TRBV27|TRBJ2-7
ASRRGFYEQY
>-|TRBV5-1|TRBJ2-7
ASRSGTGSYEQY
>once|TRBV19|TRBJ1-1
ASSIEGPQWGGNTEAF
>-|TRBV11-2|TRBJ1-1
ASSLLNTEAF
>-|TRBV27|TRBJ1-2
ASSLAGPGYYGYT
>once|TRBV14|TRBJ1-2
ASSQDSPPRFYGYT
>few|TRBV27|TRBJ1-2
ASSLSGANGYT
>once|TRBV5-4|TRBJ2-7
ASSLGGGSNEQY
>-|TRBV27|TRBJ2-7
ASSLGRGYEQY
>few|TRBV6-5|TRBJ1-5
ASSLQGRDQPQH
>-|TRBV27|TRBJ1-2
ASSLGGHTGIWT
>-|TRBV27|TRBJ2-1
ASRAAYNEQF
>-|TRBV19|TRBJ2-7
ASSISGTTNEQY
>-|TRBV5-1|TRBJ1-1
ASSFEGNTEAF
>few|TRBV5-1|TRBJ1-2
ASSTGPSLGDYGYT
>-|TRBV23-1|TRBJ2-7
ASSLGTADYEQY
>-|TRBV13|TRBJ1-2
ASSLAQGAKYGYT
>-|TRBV7-8|TRBJ1-5
ASSLRGLKNYQPQH
>-|TRBV7-6|TRBJ1-2
ASSPRGQGGYGYT
>-|TRBV7-2|TRBJ1-6
ASSLFRVGTDASLH
>once|TRBV19|TRBJ2-2
ASSIGSVNGELF
>once|TRBV7-2|TRBJ2-5
ASSSSRQETQY